A selection of T cell receptor beta chains follows, all from one sample in a study of blood T cell repertoires in COVID-19. TCRdb's copy holds only in-frame clones and misses some; the assay was immunoSEQ multiplex PCR. The sample carries about 150,000 clones, about four fifths recorded once. Input material: peripheral blood. The receptors shown here come from a man between 65 and 85 years old with acute or convalescent COVID-19. Both conserved end residues are trimmed from each CDR3.

J gene,V gene,CDR3 protein
TRBJ1-4,TRBV28,ASSYRRRQGNEKLF
TRBJ2-2,TRBV14,ASSRNTNTGELF
TRBJ1-1,TRBV7-2,ASSVTVANTEAF
TRBJ2-7,TRBV28,ASSLRGSEQY
TRBJ2-2,TRBV7-2,ASSPSSSGGYTGELF
TRBJ1-2,TRBV7-9,ASSLGQPYGYT
TRBJ2-2,TRBV6-1,ASSERTGELF
TRBJ2-3,TRBV28,ASSLPGSTDTQY
TRBJ1-1,TRBV2,ASSWDSSNTEAF
TRBJ2-1,TRBV20-1,SASSLAGGQSSYNEQF
TRBJ1-4,TRBV30,AWRAGGTNEKLF
TRBJ2-7,TRBV28,ASTTDGSSYEQY
TRBJ2-1,TRBV24-1,ATSDAGQGGLEQF
TRBJ2-3,TRBV6-6,ASLGVRGRTDTQY
TRBJ1-1,TRBV11-3,ASSFGQGNTEAF
TRBJ2-4,TRBV7-2,ASSLVGGLAKNIQY
TRBJ2-7,TRBV28,ASSQGVLGISYEQY